This TCR beta chain was observed in a study of blood T cells in healthy people across ages. Total RNA extraction produced at least 5.5 micrograms (per sample) for the study. The V end was cut by 3 bases, the J end by 4 bases, with 12 bases between. Germline V CDR1 and CDR2: DFQATT, SNEGSKA (reference sequence). This CDR3 region has 13 residues. A second about 6 to 11 cycle PCR used barcoded and J-beta primers. TCRdb re-derived calls from the 5' RACE reads in MiXCR, one entry per CDR3 protein. The profile shows some 1.5 million distinct CDR3 sequences, about 45% of them singletons. The gene calls are TRBV20-1 and TRBJ1-2; no clear D. The receptor was derived from a young woman in good health. The sample was blood. The CDR3 DNA follows: TGCAGTGCTAGGGTTCTGATCCCCTATGGCTACACCTTC. This gives the protein CSARVLIPYGYTF.